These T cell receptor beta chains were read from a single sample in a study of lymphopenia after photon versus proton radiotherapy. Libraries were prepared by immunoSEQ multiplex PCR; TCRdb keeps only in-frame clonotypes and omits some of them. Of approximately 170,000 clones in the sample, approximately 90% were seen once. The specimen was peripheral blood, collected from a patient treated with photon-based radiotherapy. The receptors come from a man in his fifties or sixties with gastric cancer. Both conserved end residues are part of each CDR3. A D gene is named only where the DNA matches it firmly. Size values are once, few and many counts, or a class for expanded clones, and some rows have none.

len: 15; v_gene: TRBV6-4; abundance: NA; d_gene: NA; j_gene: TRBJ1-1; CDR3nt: TGTGCCAGCAGTGAAAAGACAGGACTGAACACTGAAGCTTTCTTT; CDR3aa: CASSEKTGLNTEAFF
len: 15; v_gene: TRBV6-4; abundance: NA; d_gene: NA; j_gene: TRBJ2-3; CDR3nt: TGTGCCAGCAGTGATTCGCCATCTCTGGGGACGGCGCAGTATTTT; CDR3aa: CASSDSPSLGTAQYF
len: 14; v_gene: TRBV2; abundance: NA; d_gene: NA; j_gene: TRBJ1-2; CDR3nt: TGTGCCAGCAGTGAAGCTCGTATGGGGGGTGGCTACACCTTC; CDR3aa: CASSEARMGGGYTF
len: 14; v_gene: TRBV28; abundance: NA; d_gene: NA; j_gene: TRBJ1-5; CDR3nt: TGTGCCAGCACCTCGGGAGGATCGGATCAGCCCCAGCATTTT; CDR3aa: CASTSGGSDQPQHF
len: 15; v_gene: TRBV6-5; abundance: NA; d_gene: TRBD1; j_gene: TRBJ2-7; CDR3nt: TGTGCCAGCAGTCGTCCCGGGACAGGGGCCTACGAGCAGTACTTC; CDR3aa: CASSRPGTGAYEQYF
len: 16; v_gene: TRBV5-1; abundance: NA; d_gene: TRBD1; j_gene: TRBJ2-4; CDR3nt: TGCGCCAGCAGCTACACGACAGGGGGAGCCAAAAACATTCAGTACTTC; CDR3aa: CASSYTTGGAKNIQYF
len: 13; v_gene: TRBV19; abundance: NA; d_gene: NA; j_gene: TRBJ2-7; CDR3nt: TGTGCCAGTAGTATTCAGGTTTCCTACGAGCAGTACTTC; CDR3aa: CASSIQVSYEQYF
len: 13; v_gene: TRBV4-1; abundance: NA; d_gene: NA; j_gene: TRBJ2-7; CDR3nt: TGCGCCAGCAGCCAAGGCAGGGCAGCCGAGCAGTACTTC; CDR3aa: CASSQGRAAEQYF
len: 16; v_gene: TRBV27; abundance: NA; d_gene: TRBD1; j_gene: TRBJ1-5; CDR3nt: TGTGCCAGCAGTCCTATTGACAGGGCGCGCAATCAGCCCCAGCATTTT; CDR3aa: CASSPIDRARNQPQHF
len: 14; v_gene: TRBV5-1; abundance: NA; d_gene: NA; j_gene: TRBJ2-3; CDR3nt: TGCGCCAGCAGCTTCCCAGGGGAGACAGATACGCAGTATTTT; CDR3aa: CASSFPGETDTQYF
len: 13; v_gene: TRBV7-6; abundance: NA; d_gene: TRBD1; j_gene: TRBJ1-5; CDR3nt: TGTGCCAGCAGTATACAGGGGAATCAGCCCCAGCATTTT; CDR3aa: CASSIQGNQPQHF
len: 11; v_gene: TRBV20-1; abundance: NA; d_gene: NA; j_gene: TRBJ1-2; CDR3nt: TGCAGTGCTGAGTGGGTTTCGGGCTACACCTTC; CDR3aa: CSAEWVSGYTF
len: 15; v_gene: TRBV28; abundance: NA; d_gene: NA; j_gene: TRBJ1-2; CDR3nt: TGTGCCAGCAGTAGACCAGGGGCCTCTAACTATGGCTACACCTTC; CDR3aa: CASSRPGASNYGYTF
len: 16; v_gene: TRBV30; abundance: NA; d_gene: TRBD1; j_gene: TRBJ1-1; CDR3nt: TGTGCCTGGAGTCGGGACAGTGCTACTCGGGGCACTGAAGCTTTCTTT; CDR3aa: CAWSRDSATRGTEAFF
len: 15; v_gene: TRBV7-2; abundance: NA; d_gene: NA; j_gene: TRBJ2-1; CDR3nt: TGTGCCAGCAGCCCAGCTAGCGACTCCTACAATGAGCAGTTCTTC; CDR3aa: CASSPASDSYNEQFF
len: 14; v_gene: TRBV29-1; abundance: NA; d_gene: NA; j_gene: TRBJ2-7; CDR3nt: TGCAGCGTTAAGGGCCGACAGGTCACCGACGAGCAGTACTTC; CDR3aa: CSVKGRQVTDEQYF
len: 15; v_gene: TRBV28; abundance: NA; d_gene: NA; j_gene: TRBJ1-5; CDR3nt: TGTGCCAGCAGTCCAATCCAAATCGGCAATCAGCCCCAGCATTTT; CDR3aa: CASSPIQIGNQPQHF
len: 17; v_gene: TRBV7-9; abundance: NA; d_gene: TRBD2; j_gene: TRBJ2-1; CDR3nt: TGTGCCAGCAGCTTAGGGCTAGCGGGAGCGGGGTACAATGAGCAGTTCTTC; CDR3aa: CASSLGLAGAGYNEQFF
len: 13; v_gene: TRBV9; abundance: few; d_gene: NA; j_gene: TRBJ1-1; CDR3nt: TGTGCCAGCTCGAGACAGACCAACACTGAAGCTTTCTTT; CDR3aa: CASSRQTNTEAFF
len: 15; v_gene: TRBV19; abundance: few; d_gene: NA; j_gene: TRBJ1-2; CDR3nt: TGTGCCAGTAGTCCCCGGGACACCGGACAAAATGGCTACACCTTC; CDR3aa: CASSPRDTGQNGYTF
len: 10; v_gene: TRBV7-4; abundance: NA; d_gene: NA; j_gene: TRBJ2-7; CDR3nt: TGTGCCAGCAGCTTCTACGAGCAGTACTTC; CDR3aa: CASSFYEQYF
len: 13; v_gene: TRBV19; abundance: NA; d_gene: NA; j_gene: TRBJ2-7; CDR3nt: TGTGCCAGTAGTATAACAGGGACCTACGAGCAGTACTTC; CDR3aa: CASSITGTYEQYF
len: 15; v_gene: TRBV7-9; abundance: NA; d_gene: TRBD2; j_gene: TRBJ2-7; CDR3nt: TGTGCCAGCAGCTTAGCACTAGCGGGGTTACTCGAGCAGTACTTC; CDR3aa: CASSLALAGLLEQYF
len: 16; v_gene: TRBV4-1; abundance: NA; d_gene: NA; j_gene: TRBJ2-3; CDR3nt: TGCGCCAGCAGCGACGGCGGGACGATCAGCACAGATACGCAGTATTTT; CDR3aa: CASSDGGTISTDTQYF
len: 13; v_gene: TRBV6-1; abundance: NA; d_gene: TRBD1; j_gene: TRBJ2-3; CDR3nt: TGTGCCAGCCAGGGACAGGGAACAGATACGCAGTATTTT; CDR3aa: CASQGQGTDTQYF
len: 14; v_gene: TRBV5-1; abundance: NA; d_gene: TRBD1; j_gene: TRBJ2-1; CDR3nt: TGCGCCAGCAGCCCGATGGACAGGGGCAATGAGCAGTTCTTC; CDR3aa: CASSPMDRGNEQFF
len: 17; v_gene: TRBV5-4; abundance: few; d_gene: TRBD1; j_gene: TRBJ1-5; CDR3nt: TGTGCCAGCAGCTTGAGGGAACCGGGACAGCTCAATCAGCCCCAGCATTTT; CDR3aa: CASSLREPGQLNQPQHF
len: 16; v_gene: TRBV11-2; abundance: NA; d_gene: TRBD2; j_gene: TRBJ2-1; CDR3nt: TGTGCCAGCAGCTTCCTAGCGGGAGTTCCCTACAATGAGCAGTTCTTC; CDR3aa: CASSFLAGVPYNEQFF
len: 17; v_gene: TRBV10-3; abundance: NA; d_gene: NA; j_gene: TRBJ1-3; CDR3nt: TGTGCCATCAGTGATCGGAGGGGCTCCGTCTCTGGAAACACCATATATTTT; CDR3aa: CAISDRRGSVSGNTIYF
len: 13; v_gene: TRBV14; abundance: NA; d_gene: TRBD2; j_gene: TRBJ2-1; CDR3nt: TGTGCCAGCAGGCCCGGACTAGTGGGTGAGCAGTTCTTC; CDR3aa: CASRPGLVGEQFF
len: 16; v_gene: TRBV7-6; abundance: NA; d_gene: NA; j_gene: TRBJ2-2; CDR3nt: TGTGCCAGCAGCTTATTCGAGGCGGGGAACACCGGGGAGCTGTTTTTT; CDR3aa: CASSLFEAGNTGELFF
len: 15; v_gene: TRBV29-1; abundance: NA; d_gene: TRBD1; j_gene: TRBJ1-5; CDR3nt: TGCAGCGTTGGCGGGACAGGCTTGGAGCGTCAGCCCCAGCATTTT; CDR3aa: CSVGGTGLERQPQHF
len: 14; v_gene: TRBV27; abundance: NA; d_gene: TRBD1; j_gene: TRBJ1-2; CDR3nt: TGTGCCAGCAGACGGGACAGCTTGAACTATGGCTACACCTTC; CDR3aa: CASRRDSLNYGYTF
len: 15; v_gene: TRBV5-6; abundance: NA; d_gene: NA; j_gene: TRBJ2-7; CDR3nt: TGTGCCAGCAGCTTGTCGGGGTGGAACTCCTACGAGCAGTACTTC; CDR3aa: CASSLSGWNSYEQYF
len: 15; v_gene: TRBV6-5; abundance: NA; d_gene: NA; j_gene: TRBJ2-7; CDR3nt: TGTGCCAGCAGTTACTCGAAGGCCGGTCCCTACGAGCAGTACTTC; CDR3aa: CASSYSKAGPYEQYF
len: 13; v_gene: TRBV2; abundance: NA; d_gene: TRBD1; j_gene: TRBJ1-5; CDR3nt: TGTGCCAGCAGAGACAGGGTACCTCAGCCCCAGCATTTT; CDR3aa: CASRDRVPQPQHF
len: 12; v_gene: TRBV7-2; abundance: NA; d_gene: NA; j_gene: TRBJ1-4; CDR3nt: TGTGCCAGCAGCTTATGGGGGGGAGGACTGTTTTTT; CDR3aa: CASSLWGGGLFF
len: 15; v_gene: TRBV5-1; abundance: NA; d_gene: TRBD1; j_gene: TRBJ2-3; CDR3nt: TGCGCCAGCAGCTTGTTGGACAGGGCAAAAGATACGCAGTATTTT; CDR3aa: CASSLLDRAKDTQYF
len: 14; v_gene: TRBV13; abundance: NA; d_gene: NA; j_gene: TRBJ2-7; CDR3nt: TGTGCCAGCAGCCCCCGACAGGCTCCCTACGAGCAGTACTTC; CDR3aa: CASSPRQAPYEQYF
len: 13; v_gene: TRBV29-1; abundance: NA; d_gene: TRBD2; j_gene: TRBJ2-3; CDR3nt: TGCAGCGTCCGGGGTAGCGGGAGTTTTGCGCAGTATTTT; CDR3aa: CSVRGSGSFAQYF
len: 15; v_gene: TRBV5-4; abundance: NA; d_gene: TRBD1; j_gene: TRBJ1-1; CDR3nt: TGTGCCAGCAGCCCGGGGACAGGGACGAACACTGAAGCTTTCTTT; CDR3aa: CASSPGTGTNTEAFF
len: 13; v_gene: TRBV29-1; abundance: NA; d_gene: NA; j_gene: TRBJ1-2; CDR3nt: TGCAGCGTTGGGGCGCAGGCAGGCTATGGCTACACCTTC; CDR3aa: CSVGAQAGYGYTF
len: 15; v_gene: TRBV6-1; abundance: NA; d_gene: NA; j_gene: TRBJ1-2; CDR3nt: TGTGCCAGCAGTGATGGTCAGATCGCTATTAAGGGCTACACCTTC; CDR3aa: CASSDGQIAIKGYTF
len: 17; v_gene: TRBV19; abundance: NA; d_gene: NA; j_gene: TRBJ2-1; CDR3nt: TGTGCCAGTAGTATAGGCGGCGGGACCCTCTCCTACAATGAGCAGTTCTTC; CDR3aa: CASSIGGGTLSYNEQFF
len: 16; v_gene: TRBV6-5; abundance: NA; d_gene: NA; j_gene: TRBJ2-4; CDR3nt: TGTGCCAGCAGTTACTCGGGGGGCTTAGCCAAAAACATTCAGTACTTC; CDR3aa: CASSYSGGLAKNIQYF
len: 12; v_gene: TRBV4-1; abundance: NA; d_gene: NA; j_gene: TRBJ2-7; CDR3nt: TGCGCCAGCAGCCCCCGAAACGGACTCCAGTACTTC; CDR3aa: CASSPRNGLQYF
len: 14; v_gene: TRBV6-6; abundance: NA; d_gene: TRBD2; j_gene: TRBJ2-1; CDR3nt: TGTGCCAGCAGTTACTCGGGAGGGCCATATGAGCAGTTCTTC; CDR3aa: CASSYSGGPYEQFF
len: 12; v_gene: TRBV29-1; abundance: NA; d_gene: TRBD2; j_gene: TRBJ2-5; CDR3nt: TGCAGCGTTGTGGGAGGGCAAGAGACCCAGTACTTC; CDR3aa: CSVVGGQETQYF
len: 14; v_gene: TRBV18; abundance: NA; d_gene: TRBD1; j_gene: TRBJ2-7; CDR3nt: TGTGCCAGCTCACCACCGGACAGGGTCTACGAGCAGTACTTC; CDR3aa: CASSPPDRVYEQYF
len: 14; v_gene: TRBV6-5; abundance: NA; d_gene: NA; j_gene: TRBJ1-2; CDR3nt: TGTGCCAGCAGTTATTCAGGGAGAGGCTATGGCTACACCTTC; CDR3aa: CASSYSGRGYGYTF